This TCR beta chain was recorded in a study of early T cells in non-severe SARS-CoV-2 infection. The overall study: The input, bulk RNA from unsorted whole blood, was sequenced, and chains were unpaired. Study-level results: The VDJdb matching leaned toward anti-spike CD8 responses and overlooked private and CD4 specificities.

TCRdb reprocessed the 5' RACE reads with MiXCR, giving one entry per CDR3 protein. The sample shows tens of thousands of distinct CDR3 sequences, 12% to 15% of them seen only once. About this clonotype: Antigen specificity is unknown.

The clonotype was recovered from an adult who was a healthcare worker with PCR-confirmed SARS-CoV-2 infection or an uninfected control (not recorded which). The sample consisted of whole blood.

The CDR3 DNA reads as TGTGCCAGCACTGGGACGCCCGACGGAGCTTTCTTT. It encodes CASTGTPDGAFF. This rearrangement joins TRBV12-3 or TRBV12-4 to TRBJ1-1, with D possibly being TRBD1 (5 bases). The CDR3 is made up of 12 amino acids. Trimming took off 7 bases at V and 10 bases at J, with 16 bases between the two ends.